Listed below are T cell receptor beta chains from one sample, sequenced in a study of shared clonotypes between healthy human individuals. Produced via immunoSEQ multiplex PCR; TCRdb's table is partial and in-frame only. Of under 2.5 million clones in the sample, about nine tenths were seen once. Sequencing input: naive CD4+ T cells from PBMCs. Receptor source: a man aged 18 to 30 in good health. Some clones in this sample may be carry-over from other donors' samples. CDR3s include the opening cysteine and the closing phenylalanine or tryptophan. D genes are given only for firm matches. Clone size is given for some rows only: seen once, a few or many times, or a class if the clone is expanded.

D gene | J gene | V gene | clone size | CDR3 length | CDR3 protein | CDR3 DNA
NA | TRBJ1-2 | TRBV4-1 | NA | 14 | CASSQGVRDTGYTF | TGCGCCAGCAGCCAAGGGGTGAGGGACACGGGCTACACCTTC
TRBD1 | TRBJ2-2 | TRBV5-1 | few | 14 | CASSPGQHTGELFF | TGCGCCAGCAGCCCGGGACAGCACACCGGGGAGCTGTTTTTT
NA | TRBJ2-7 | TRBV7-2 | NA | 13 | CASSLPNAYEQYF | TGTGCCAGCAGCTTACCGAATGCCTACGAGCAGTACTTC
TRBD1 | TRBJ2-7 | TRBV28 | NA | 16 | CASSFVIPGQGVREYF | TGTGCCAGCAGTTTCGTCATACCGGGACAGGGTGTTCGTGAGTACTTC
TRBD2 | TRBJ2-5 | TRBV6-4 | NA | 15 | CASSVLSGREETQYF | TGTGCCAGCAGTGTTCTTAGCGGGAGGGAGGAGACCCAGTACTTC
NA | TRBJ1-2 | TRBV6-6 | NA | 12 | CASSGANYGYTF | TGTGCCAGCAGCGGAGCTAACTATGGCTACACCTTC
NA | TRBJ1-2 | TRBV28 | NA | 11 | CVCGSNYGYTF | TGTGTTTGCGGGAGCAACTATGGCTACACCTTC
NA | TRBJ2-5 | TRBV18 | NA | 11 | CASSVSETQYF | TGTGCCAGCTCGGTATCCGAGACCCAGTACTTC
TRBD1 | TRBJ1-2 | TRBV6-1 | NA | 14 | CASSVTGTGYGYTF | TGTGCCAGCAGTGTAACCGGGACAGGGTATGGCTACACCTTC
NA | TRBJ2-1 | TRBV15 | NA | 13 | CATSRVRGYEQFF | TGTGCCACCAGCAGAGTCCGGGGGTATGAGCAGTTCTTC
TRBD2 | TRBJ2-5 | TRBV5-1 | NA | 14 | CASSPIAGVETQYF | TGCGCCAGCAGCCCGATAGCGGGAGTTGAGACCCAGTACTTC
NA | TRBJ2-3 | TRBV7-2 | NA | 15 | CASSLPAAGSDTQYF | TGTGCCAGCAGCTTGCCGGCCGCGGGCTCAGATACGCAGTATTTT
NA | TRBJ2-3 | TRBV7-8 | NA | 18 | CASSLVSPAGIRTDTQYF | TGTGCCAGCAGCTTAGTCTCCCCGGCCGGAATCCGCACAGATACGCAGTATTTT
NA | TRBJ1-4 | TRBV28 | NA | 14 | CASSSPGGGEKLFF | TGTGCCAGCAGTTCCCCAGGAGGCGGGGAAAAACTGTTTTTT
TRBD2 | TRBJ2-3 | TRBV7-9 | NA | 15 | CASSFGLAGGTTQYF | TGTGCCAGCAGCTTCGGACTAGCGGGAGGGACTACGCAGTATTTT
NA | TRBJ2-7 | TRBV4-2 | NA | 13 | CASSHGLTYEQYF | TGTGCCAGCAGCCACGGACTAACCTACGAGCAGTACTTC
TRBD2 | TRBJ2-1 | TRBV19 | NA | 19 | CASTPRASGSRAWVNEQFF | TGTGCCAGTACCCCGAGGGCTAGCGGGAGTCGAGCCTGGGTCAATGAGCAGTTCTTC
TRBD1 | TRBJ1-3 | TRBV7-9 | NA | 17 | CASSQTGDLGSGNTIYF | TGTGCCAGCAGCCAGACAGGGGACTTGGGCTCTGGAAACACCATATATTTT
TRBD1 | TRBJ2-7 | TRBV6-5 | NA | 15 | CASSYRAGGFYEQYF | TGTGCCAGCAGTTACCGGGCAGGGGGCTTCTACGAGCAGTACTTC
TRBD2 | TRBJ2-7 | TRBV4-1 | NA | 16 | CASSQARGFSSYEQYF | TGCGCCAGCAGCCAAGCGCGGGGGTTTAGCTCCTACGAGCAGTACTTC
TRBD2 | TRBJ2-1 | TRBV7-8 | NA | 16 | CASSLARLAGRDEQFF | TGTGCCAGCAGCTTAGCGAGGCTAGCGGGGCGGGATGAGCAGTTCTTC
TRBD1 | TRBJ2-1 | TRBV19 | NA | 16 | CASSVGQGSSYSEQFF | TGTGCCAGTAGTGTCGGACAGGGGAGCTCCTACAGTGAGCAGTTCTTC
TRBD1 | TRBJ2-1 | TRBV5-4 | NA | 15 | CASSDRDRGYNEQFF | TGTGCCAGCAGCGACCGGGACAGGGGATACAATGAGCAGTTCTTC
TRBD2 | TRBJ2-3 | TRBV7-9 | NA | 13 | CASTLAGTDTQYF | TGTGCCAGCACTCTAGCGGGCACAGATACGCAGTATTTT
NA | TRBJ1-2 | TRBV28 | NA | 12 | CASSSDSYGYTF | TGTGCCAGCAGTTCCGACAGCTATGGCTACACCTTC
NA | TRBJ2-7 | TRBV18 | NA | 15 | CASSPGQSLSYEQYF | TGTGCCAGCTCACCCGGACAATCCCTTTCCTACGAGCAGTACTTC
NA | TRBJ1-5 | TRBV27 | NA | 15 | CASSFLRNSNQPQHF | TGTGCCAGCAGTTTTCTGAGGAATAGCAATCAGCCCCAGCATTTT
NA | TRBJ2-1 | TRBV10-3 | once | 16 | CAISESGGLDQDEQFF | TGTGCCATCAGTGAGTCCGGGGGCCTGGATCAGGATGAGCAGTTCTTC
NA | TRBJ2-2 | TRBV27 | NA | 15 | CASSLSIGGLGELFF | TGTGCCAGCAGTTTATCGATAGGGGGACTAGGGGAGCTGTTTTTT
TRBD2 | TRBJ2-7 | TRBV28 | NA | 16 | CASSLWGGRAVHEQYF | TGTGCCAGCAGTTTATGGGGCGGGAGGGCCGTCCACGAGCAGTACTTC
NA | TRBJ2-3 | TRBV9 | NA | 17 | CASSVSQAGSGTDTQYF | TGTGCCAGCAGCGTATCCCAAGCCGGGAGTGGAACAGATACGCAGTATTTT
NA | TRBJ2-1 | TRBV28 | NA | 14 | CASTPGLPKWEQFF | TGTGCCAGCACCCCGGGCCTCCCTAAGTGGGAGCAGTTCTTC
NA | TRBJ2-7 | TRBV7-9 | NA | 14 | CASSHGGTVYEQYF | TGTGCCAGCAGCCATGGGGGGACTGTCTACGAGCAGTACTTC
NA | TRBJ1-2 | TRBV4-1 | NA | 14 | CASSQDPNNYGYTF | TGCGCCAGCAGCCAAGATCCCAATAACTATGGCTACACCTTC
NA | TRBJ2-1 | TRBV28 | NA | 18 | CASSAGGGGIRSYNEQFF | TGTGCCAGCAGTGCCGGCGGGGGCGGCATCCGCTCCTACAATGAGCAGTTCTTC
NA | TRBJ2-7 | TRBV7-7 | once | 14 | CASSPSPADYEQYF | TGTGCCAGCAGCCCGTCCCCAGCGGACTACGAGCAGTACTTC
TRBD1 | TRBJ2-5 | TRBV29-1 | NA | 12 | CSLQGLGETQYF | TGCAGCCTACAGGGGCTTGGGGAGACCCAGTACTTC
NA | TRBJ2-2 | TRBV7-3 | NA | 14 | CASSFELNTGELFF | TGTGCCAGCAGCTTTGAGTTGAACACCGGGGAGCTGTTTTTT
NA | TRBJ1-4 | TRBV2 | NA | 14 | CASSGGRLNEKLFF | TGTGCCAGCTCCGGGGGACGGCTTAATGAAAAACTGTTTTTT
NA | TRBJ1-2 | TRBV5-4 | NA | 12 | CASSLGAYGYTF | TGTGCCAGCAGCTTGGGGGCTTATGGCTACACCTTC
TRBD2 | TRBJ2-2 | TRBV15 | NA | 17 | CATSRELSREGPGELFF | TGTGCCACCAGCAGAGAATTATCGCGGGAGGGCCCCGGGGAGCTGTTTTTT
NA | TRBJ1-2 | TRBV28 | NA | 16 | CASSRTEGRSNYGYTF | TGTGCCAGCAGTAGGACCGAAGGACGGAGCAACTATGGCTACACCTTC
NA | TRBJ2-7 | TRBV11-2 | NA | 13 | CASSLAGFYEQYF | TGTGCCAGCAGCTTAGCCGGGTTCTACGAGCAGTACTTC
NA | TRBJ1-3 | TRBV28 | NA | 12 | CASMGSGNTIYF | TGTGCCAGCATGGGTTCCGGAAACACCATATATTTT
NA | TRBJ2-1 | TRBV11-3 | NA | 12 | CASSLGVNEQFF | TGTGCCAGCAGCTTAGGAGTAAATGAGCAGTTCTTC
NA | TRBJ1-5 | TRBV5-5 | once | 15 | CASSTDGGLNQPQHF | TGTGCCAGCAGTACGGACGGGGGGCTCAATCAGCCCCAGCATTTT
TRBD1 | TRBJ2-3 | TRBV11-2 | NA | 14 | CASSPQQGADTQYF | TGTGCCAGCAGCCCTCAACAGGGGGCAGATACGCAGTATTTT
NA | TRBJ1-2 | TRBV29-1 | NA | 14 | CSVEGAGEVYGYTF | TGCAGCGTTGAAGGGGCAGGGGAGGTCTATGGCTACACCTTC
TRBD1 | TRBJ1-2 | TRBV27 | NA | 14 | CASSPTGGGGGYTF | TGTGCCAGCAGTCCGACAGGGGGCGGGGGTGGCTACACCTTC
NA | TRBJ2-5 | TRBV7-3 | once | 14 | CASSLSPRMETQYF | TGTGCCAGCAGCTTAAGCCCCCGTATGGAGACCCAGTACTTC
NA | TRBJ2-2 | TRBV7-9 | NA | 16 | CASSLVFGAVDGELFF | TGTGCCAGCAGCTTAGTCTTCGGGGCCGTGGACGGGGAGCTGTTTTTT
TRBD2 | TRBJ2-7 | TRBV10-2 | NA | 14 | CASSQTSGSDEQYF | TGCGCCAGCAGTCAGACTAGCGGGAGCGACGAGCAGTACTTC
TRBD1 | TRBJ1-1 | TRBV5-1 | few | 14 | CASSRTGSNTEAFF | TGCGCCAGCAGCAGGACAGGTTCGAACACTGAAGCTTTCTTT
NA | TRBJ2-7 | TRBV5-1 | NA | 13 | CASSSGRAHEQYF | TGCGCCAGCAGCTCCGGGAGAGCCCACGAGCAGTACTTC
NA | TRBJ1-4 | TRBV10-1 | NA | 11 | CASSEEAAVDF | TGCGCCAGCAGTGAGGAGGCGGCGGTTGATTTT
NA | TRBJ2-1 | TRBV14 | NA | 13 | CASSLRVVNEQFF | TGTGCCAGCAGCCTTCGAGTGGTAAATGAGCAGTTCTTC
TRBD2 | TRBJ2-4 | TRBV23-1 | NA | 17 | CASSHPVEREGKNIQYF | TGCGCCAGCAGTCACCCCGTTGAGAGGGAGGGCAAAAACATTCAGTACTTC
TRBD1 | TRBJ2-5 | TRBV7-2 | NA | 15 | CASSSLGQGQETQYF | TGTGCCAGCAGCTCCCTAGGACAGGGCCAAGAGACCCAGTACTTC
TRBD1 | TRBJ1-2 | TRBV29-1 | NA | 12 | CSVDRGPRGYTF | TGCAGCGTCGACAGGGGGCCGAGGGGCTACACCTTC
TRBD2 | TRBJ2-1 | TRBV11-2 | NA | 14 | CASSFFSGSLEQFF | TGTGCCAGCAGCTTCTTTAGCGGGAGTTTGGAGCAGTTCTTC